This T cell receptor (beta chain) was identified during a study of post-analysis software for immune sequencing data. CDR1 DFQATT and CDR2 SNEGSKA come from the germline V gene (reference sequence). The V and J ends lost 6 bases and 1 base, in that order; junction bases with no gene match: 5. CDR3 length equals 14 residues. Included in the TCR beta cDNA libraries were unique molecular identifiers. TCRdb passed the PCR reads through MiXCR, listing each CDR3 protein once. The repertoire includes 750,000 to 950,000 distinct CDR3 sequences, roughly 50% of them detected once, and 4.6% sits in the top ten. Study outcomes and limitations: Normalized Chao1 diversity in multiple sclerosis patients fell significantly below that of controls. Several TRBV segments (TRBV5-6, TRBV5-1 and TRBV20-1 among them) occurred more frequently in patients than in controls.

Worth noting for this clonotype: Antigen unknown.

The clonotype originates from a girl aged 10 to 17 with multiple sclerosis. Sequenced material: blood. The chain employs TRBV20-1 and TRBJ2-1; 8 bases line up with TRBD1. The CDR3 reads CSAARQGSYNEQFF. The DNA of the CDR3 is TGCAGTGCGGCCAGACAGGGGTCCTACAATGAGCAGTTCTTC.